This T cell receptor (beta chain) stems from a study of blood T cell repertoires in COVID-19. The protocol was immunoSEQ multiplex PCR, while the TCRdb copy is restricted to in-frame clones and leaves out a portion. Among under 300,000 clones listed, around 82% were seen once. Comments on this clone: Mismatch with germline at one junction end may stem from a read error.

Germline V CDR1 and CDR2: DFQATT, SNEGSKA (reference sequence). The CDR3 contains 10 residues. What was sequenced was PBMCs or T cells enriched from blood (not recorded which). The sequence was collected from a man aged 45-65 years who had recovered from COVID-19. V and J are TRBV20-1 and TRBJ1-4, with 7 bases aligning to TRBD1. CDR3 region: CSAVLDRVYF. CDR3 sequence (DNA): TGCAGTGCGGTCCTTGACAGGGTCTATTTT.